Listed here are 10 T cell receptor beta chains from one sample, sequenced in a study of breast tumors, draining lymph nodes, adjacent tissues. In TCRdb, the multiplex PCR reads were re-called with MiXCR into one record per CDR3 protein. Among approximately 120,000 distinct CDR3 sequences listed, 21% were seen once. Samples came from axillary lymph nodes draining the breast cancer. The sequenced material came from axillary lymph node tissue. All receptors come from a female donor with breast cancer. Some clones in this sample may be carry-over from other donors' samples.

The J gene is TRBJ2-1, the V gene TRBV6-1; 12 bases agree with TRBD2. The CDR3 loop spans 15 amino acids. V shed 1 base, J shed 6 bases, and the junction held 1 base outside the gene matches. The germline V gene encodes CDR1 MNHNS and CDR2 SASEGT. The CDR3 region has the DNA TGTGCCAGCAGTGAAGAGACTAGCGGGAGCAATGAGCAGTTCTTC. This codes for CASSEETSGSNEQFF.

The rearrangement joins TRBV18 to TRBJ2-1, with 10 positions matching TRBD1. The length of the CDR3 is 17 residues. V lost 3 bases, J lost 6 bases, and 11 bases stayed unmatched. CDR1 and CDR2 (germline): KGHSH, LQKENI. This CDR3 reads CASSPGLETGGFNEQFF. The CDR3 nucleotides read TGTGCCAGCTCACCCGGGTTGGAGACAGGGGGCTTCAATGAGCAGTTCTTC.

This clonotype has a count of ten or more. The V gene is TRBV20-1, the J gene TRBJ2-3; D gene uncertain. The germline V gene has CDR1 DFQATT and CDR2 SNEGSKA (reference sequence). The CDR3 is 12 residues long. V was pared by 7 bases and J by 4 bases, with 12 bases between. The CDR3 region is CSVTRGADTQYF. CDR3 DNA: TGCAGTGTTACCCGCGGCGCAGATACGCAGTATTTT.

Many counts were recorded for this clonotype. V usage is TRBV4-1 and J usage is TRBJ1-4, with D possibly TRBD1 on 6 matching bases. The V end was cut by 4 bases, the J end by 4 bases, with 13 bases between. Germline V gene data show CDR1 as MGHRA and CDR2 as YSYEKL. The CDR3 length is 15 residues. The CDR3: CASSRGTGINEKLFF. Written as DNA, the CDR3 is TGCGCCAGCAGCCGCGGAACAGGGATTAATGAAAAACTGTTTTTT.

This clonotype came up many times. The chain uses TRBV7-9 and TRBJ1-2, with a possible D match to TRBD1 (5 bases). The CDR3 consists of 14 residues. Germline V gene lookup returns CDR1 SEHNR and CDR2 FQNEAQ (reference sequence). Trimming pared 1 base from V and 8 bases from J, leaving 14 bases between. For the CDR3, the DNA is TGTGCCAGCAGCTTAGTTGTTCGGGGCCGCGGCTACACCTTC. Protein sequence: CASSLVVRGRGYTF.

In this sample, this clonotype turned up many times. V and J are TRBV11-2 and TRBJ2-5; TRBD2 aligns across 10 bases. The CDR3 is 16 amino acids. Germline loops: CDR1 SGHAT, CDR2 FQNNGV. The V and J ends lost 5 bases and 4 bases, in that order; junction bases with no gene match: 10. The DNA for the CDR3 is TGTGCCAGCAGCCGTTTAGCGGGAGGATGGAGAGAGACCCAGTACTTC. It encodes CASSRLAGGWRETQYF.

The chain employs TRBV28 and TRBJ2-7; TRBD2 agrees at 12 bases. The J segment lost 3 bases and the V segment lost 5 bases, leaving 11 bases of the junction unmatched. There are 17 residues in the CDR3. Germline CDR1 is MDHEN and CDR2 is SYDVKM. The CDR3 DNA reads as TGTGCCAGCAGTCCTCGCCTAGCGGGAGGGAAGTTCTACGAGCAGTACTTC. As protein: CASSPRLAGGKFYEQYF.

This clonotype was recorded at least ten times. V and J are TRBV10-2 and TRBJ2-5; TRBD2 matches at 7 bases. CDR1 is WSHSY, CDR2 SAAADI, per germline. The ends lost 6 bases at V and 2 bases at J; junction bases unmatched: 15. CDR3 length: 17 amino acids. As DNA, the CDR3 is TGCGCCAGCAGCTCGTACCAAAGGCTAGCGGAGCAAGAGACCCAGTACTTC. Amino acid sequence: CASSSYQRLAEQETQYF.

This clonotype was found many times. The V gene is TRBV15, the J gene TRBJ2-1, with TRBD2 matching 7 bases. CDR1 LNHNV and CDR2 YYDKDF come from the germline V gene (reference sequence). CDR3 size: 16 residues. V was clipped by 6 bases and J by 5 bases; unmatched bases: 13. The CDR3 loop is CATSRNPGLPHNEQFF. The CDR3 nucleotides are TGTGCCACCAGTAGGAACCCGGGACTACCCCACAATGAGCAGTTCTTC.

Comments on this clonotype: With a much larger clone just one base away, this may be a read error. The V call is TRBV28, the J call TRBJ1-2, with a weak D call TRBD1 (6 bases). CDR1 and CDR2 (germline): MDHEN, SYDVKM. The CDR3 extends over 12 amino acids. V was clipped by 8 bases and J by 4 bases, with 11 bases between them. Here the CDR3 reads CASGEDSYGYTF. CDR3 in DNA: TGTGCCAGCGGAGAGGACAGCTATGGCTACACCTTC.